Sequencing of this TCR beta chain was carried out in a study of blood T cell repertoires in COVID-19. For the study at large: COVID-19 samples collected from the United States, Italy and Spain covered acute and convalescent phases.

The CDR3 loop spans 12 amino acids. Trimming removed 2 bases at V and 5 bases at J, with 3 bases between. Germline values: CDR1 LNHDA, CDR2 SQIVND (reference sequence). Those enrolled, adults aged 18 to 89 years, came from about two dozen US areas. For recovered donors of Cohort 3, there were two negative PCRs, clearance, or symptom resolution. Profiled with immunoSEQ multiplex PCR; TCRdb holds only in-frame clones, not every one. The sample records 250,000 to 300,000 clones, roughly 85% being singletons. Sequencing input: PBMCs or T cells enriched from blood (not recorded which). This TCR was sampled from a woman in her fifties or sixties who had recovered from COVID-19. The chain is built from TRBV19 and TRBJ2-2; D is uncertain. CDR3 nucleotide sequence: TGTGCCAGTAGTATATCAACCGGGGAGCTGTTTTTT. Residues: CASSISTGELFF.